This TCR beta chain emerged from a study of blood T cell repertoires in COVID-19. Sequencing was performed with immunoSEQ multiplex PCR; in TCRdb, only in-frame clones are kept and a portion is missing. Of roughly 110,000 clones in the sample, over 80% are singletons; the top ten hold under 0.85%. The length of the CDR3 is 15 residues. V dropped 5 bases and J dropped 7; count of bases not matched to a gene: 12. The germline CDR1 and CDR2 sequences are SGHVS and FQNEAQ. The origin of this receptor is a woman in her 70s with acute or convalescent COVID-19. The chain carries TRBV7-8 and TRBJ2-3, with TRBD1 identical over 7 bases. The sequenced sample was peripheral blood. The CDR3 spells CASSPDRFGPNTQYF. DNA for the CDR3: TGTGCCAGCAGCCCGGACAGGTTCGGGCCTAATACGCAGTATTTT.